This T cell receptor (beta chain) was observed in a study of shared clonotypes between healthy human individuals. Study overall: Three plates were used per donor for CD4 naive, three for CD4 memory, two for CD8 naive and one for CD8 memory. Overall study findings and caveats: A limitation of the genetic and exposure-history diversity represented arose from few donors. The study sampled only blood, and tissue repertoires likely differ. It was the non-shared clonotypes that had lower generation probabilities than clonotypes shared by all four donors.

As defined, naive CD8 cells were CD45RO-negative and positively selected for CCR7, with terminally differentiated effector memory CD45RA+ cells excluded. Clones were read by immunoSEQ multiplex PCR, and TCRdb kept only the in-frame ones, dropping some. The sample includes about 2 million clones, just under 95% of them seen just once. With 10 bases removed from V and 5 bases from J, the gap between germline ends came to 14 bases. CDR1 is SGHRS, CDR2 YFSETQ, per germline. There are 12 residues in the CDR3. Concerning this clone itself: Antigen unknown.

The J gene is TRBJ2-3, the V gene TRBV5-1, with D possibly being TRBD1 or TRBD2 (6 bases each). The material sequenced was naive CD8+ T cells sorted from blood. This receptor was taken from a man aged 18 to 29 in good health. The CDR3 protein is CACYGGGDTQYF. The DNA of the CDR3 is TGCGCCTGTTACGGAGGGGGAGATACGCAGTATTTT.